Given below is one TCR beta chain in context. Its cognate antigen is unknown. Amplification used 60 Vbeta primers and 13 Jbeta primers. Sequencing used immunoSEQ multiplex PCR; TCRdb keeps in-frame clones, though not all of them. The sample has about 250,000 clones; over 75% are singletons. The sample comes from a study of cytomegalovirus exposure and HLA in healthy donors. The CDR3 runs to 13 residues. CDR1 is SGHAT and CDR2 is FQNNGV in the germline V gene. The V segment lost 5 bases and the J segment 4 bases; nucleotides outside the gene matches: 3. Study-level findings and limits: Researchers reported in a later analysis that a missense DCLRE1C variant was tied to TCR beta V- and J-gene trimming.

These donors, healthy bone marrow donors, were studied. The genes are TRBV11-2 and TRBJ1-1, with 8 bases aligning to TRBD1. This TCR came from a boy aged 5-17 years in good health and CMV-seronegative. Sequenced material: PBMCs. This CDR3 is CASSMDRVTEAFF. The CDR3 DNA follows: TGTGCCAGCAGCATGGACAGGGTCACTGAAGCTTTCTTT.